The subject of this entry is one TCR beta chain. The antigen this receptor binds is unknown. No much larger clone is present one base from it, and per-base qualities are unavailable. Reading the label with the study, this specimen's time point is: baseline before first vaccination. Vaccinee samples came from UK trials COV001 and COV002, including a single-blind randomized controlled phase 2/3 trial of AZD1222 (ChAdOx1 nCoV-19) in healthy adults. For TCRbeta chain sequencing, PBMC samples were collected from trial participants at day 0 and at day 28 after the second dose. In the germline V gene, CDR1 corresponds to SGHTS and CDR2 to YDEGEE. The V end loses 5 bases and the J end loses 4 bases, and a stretch of 10 bases separates them. Measured from the cysteine to the phenylalanine, the CDR3 is 12 residues long. Only the CDR3 region is kept as DNA, spanning 36 bases read in frame from base 1. This sample was taken from a study of T cell responses to AZD1222 COVID-19 vaccine (dated by TCRdb to 2020 to 2022). Concerning the study at large: Because spike-specific TCR depth and breadth did not differ between the two schedules, AZD1222 recipients who got a second dose at roughly 4 weeks were pooled with those who got a second dose at roughly 12 weeks. A total of about 240 trial participants underwent TCR sequencing, of whom some 210 received two doses of AZD1222 and about 25 received two doses of the MenACWY control vaccine. Trial participants were enrolled by age into subgroups of 18-55, 56-69 and 70-plus years, and around 150, 28 and 57 TCR-sequenced participants, respectively, were included in these subgroups. The study at large found these results: CD4 TCRs associated with the vaccine covered the entire spike protein, and the dominant responses were in regions 160-218 and 743-854. Epitopes outside the regions mutated in the B.1.351 and B.1.1.7 variants were reportedly recognized by nearly half of the unique spike-specific TCRs. Only six or seven AZD1222 recipients were SARS-CoV-2 seropositive at baseline, limiting conclusions about previously exposed vaccinees. Spike-specific TCR breadth and depth rose significantly after two AZD1222 doses compared with day 0 and with MenACWY recipients. Participants were mostly white British, with more females than males. The authors suggested clonal diversity may have been underestimated. The 56-69-year group was small, and its depth increase did not reach significance, likely because of low power. Because no day 14 peak-response samples were available, the repertoires could be characterized only after the peak T cell response.

The CDR3 regions of human TCRbeta chains were analyzed by immunosequencing. Regarding the original processing steps: Repertoire TCRs were checked for matches against a reference library of SARS-CoV-2-specific TCRs that had been generated using the MIRA antigen-specificity platform. Breadth was defined as the fraction of unique TCRs that were SARS-CoV-2-associated, and depth was defined as the fraction of total T cells that were SARS-CoV-2-associated. Using the MIRA data, every spike-specific TCR was mapped to the spike region that the TCR reacted to and assigned to either a CD4 or a CD8 class. Log10-transformed breadth and depth values were compared by one-way ANOVA with Sidak's multiple comparisons tests. The table was pulled from immuneACCESS by TCRdb, which kept in-frame rearrangements only. Such tables lose some clones; where checked, under half of the loss comes from unresolved V genes, and the rest has no known cause. D and trimming were read from the DNA, whereas the V and J calls and clone size are those reported in that table. The sample yields roughly 110,000 clones; approximately 86% were counted once. 4% to 5.5% of the sample is in the top ten clones.

The source of this sequence is an adult in good health. Recombination joined TRBV5-8 with TRBJ2-7; the D gene is possibly TRBD1, with 5 bases matching. Source: peripheral blood, taken on day 0 of AZD1222 vaccination. The DNA sequence is given as TGTGCCAGCAGTTTAAGGGGTTACGAGCAGTACTTC. Translated, this is CASSLRGYEQYF.